This T cell receptor beta chain was captured in a study of tumor-infiltrating lymphocytes in primary liver carcinoma. At the level of the study: Treatment of the patients' primary liver carcinoma consisted of surgical resection. The tumors, T1-T3 N0M0 lesions, were about 4 to 11 cm across.

Unsorted whole blood supplied the RNA, and germline DNA was extracted too. The CDR3 totals 14 residues. CDR1 is GTSNPN, CDR2 SVGIG, per germline (reference sequence). V lost 2 bases and J 4 bases, leaving 9 bases between the germline ends. This clonotype was detected a few times. Synthesis of TCR beta cDNA was carried out from 500 ng total RNA with a constant-region primer. Three nested multiplex PCR rounds of slightly modified ARM-PCR generated TCR beta libraries. Use of TRBV1-TRBV30 forward primers with a C-beta reverse primer characterized the first two PCR rounds, which lasted around 10 cycles each. From the multiplex PCR reads, TCRdb called clonotypes with MiXCR, one entry per CDR3 protein. The table records approximately 300,000 distinct CDR3 sequences, more than 55% of them present only once.

The sequenced sample consisted of peripheral blood. This TCR was sampled from a man in his forties with primary liver carcinoma and hepatitis B virus infection. The V call is TRBV30, the J call TRBJ2-6; the D call may be TRBD1 or TRBD2 (6 bases each). The CDR3 spells CAWSPGAGANVLTF. DNA for the CDR3: TGTGCCTGGAGTCCGGGGGCAGGGGCCAACGTCCTGACTTTC.